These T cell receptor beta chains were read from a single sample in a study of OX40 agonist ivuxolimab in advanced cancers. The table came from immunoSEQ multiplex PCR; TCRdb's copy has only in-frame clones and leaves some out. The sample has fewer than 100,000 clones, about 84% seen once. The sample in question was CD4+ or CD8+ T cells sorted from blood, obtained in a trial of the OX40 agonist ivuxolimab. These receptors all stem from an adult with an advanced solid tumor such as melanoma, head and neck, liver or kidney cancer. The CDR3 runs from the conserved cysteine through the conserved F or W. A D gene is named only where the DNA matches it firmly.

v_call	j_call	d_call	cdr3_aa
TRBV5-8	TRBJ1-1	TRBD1	CASSHRGNTEAFF
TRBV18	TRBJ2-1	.	CASSPGSGVDNEQFF
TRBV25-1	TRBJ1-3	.	CASTGRNTIYF
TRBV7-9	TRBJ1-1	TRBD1	CASSDRGTYTRNAEAFF
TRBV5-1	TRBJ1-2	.	CASTKGNHGYTF
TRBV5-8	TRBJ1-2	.	CASSLVGSYGYTF
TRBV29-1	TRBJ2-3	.	CSASGGYTDTQYF
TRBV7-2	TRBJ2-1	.	CASSTRNSYNEQFF
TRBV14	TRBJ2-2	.	CASSQEQVSGELFF
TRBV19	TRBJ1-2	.	CASSMAGSPREGYTF
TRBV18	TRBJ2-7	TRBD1	CASSPRTGLVRAYEQYF
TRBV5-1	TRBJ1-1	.	CASRTITGTREAFF
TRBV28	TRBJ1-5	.	CASSSQGPLQPQHF
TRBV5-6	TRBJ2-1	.	CASSFYNEQFF
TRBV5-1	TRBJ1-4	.	CASSLNAGSNEKLFF
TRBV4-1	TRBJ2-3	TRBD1	CASSQRQGTQYF
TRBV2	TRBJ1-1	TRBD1	CASSRQGNTEAFF
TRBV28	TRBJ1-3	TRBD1	CASTETGMAGNTIYF
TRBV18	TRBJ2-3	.	CASSPLGTDTQYF
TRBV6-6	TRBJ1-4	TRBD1	CASSPPTGVNEKLFF
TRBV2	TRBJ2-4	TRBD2	CASSERVAGGPRNIQYF
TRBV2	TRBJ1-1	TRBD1	CASSGGQGRIANTEAFF
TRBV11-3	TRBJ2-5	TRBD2	CASSLVSSGSETQYF
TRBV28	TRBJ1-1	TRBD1	CASSDTGTGGRAFF
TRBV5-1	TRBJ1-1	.	CASTLGGNTEAFF
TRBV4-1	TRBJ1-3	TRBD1	CASSPRADRQGRNTIYF
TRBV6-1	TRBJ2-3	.	CASRKWDTQYF
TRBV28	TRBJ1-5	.	CASLGGGSNQPQHF
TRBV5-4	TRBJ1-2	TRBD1	CASSFDRVYGYTF
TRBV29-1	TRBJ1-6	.	CSVASSYNSPLHF
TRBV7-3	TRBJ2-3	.	CASSFTGEGTDTQYF
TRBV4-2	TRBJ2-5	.	CASSQDVIGAWTQYF
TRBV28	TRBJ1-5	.	CASSSPGKPQPQHF
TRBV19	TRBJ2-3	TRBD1	CASSIGTENSNTQYF
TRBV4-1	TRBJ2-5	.	CASRGGSPVETQYF
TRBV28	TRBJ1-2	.	CASSSSPNTRRQGYTF
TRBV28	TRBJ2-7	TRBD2	CASSFSGDGSYEQYF
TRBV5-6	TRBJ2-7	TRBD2	CASSLGPSGRYEQYF
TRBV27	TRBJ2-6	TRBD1	CASMVIGQGKISGANVLTF
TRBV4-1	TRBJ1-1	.	CASSQAGLKNTEAFF
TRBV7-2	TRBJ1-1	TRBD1	CASSTRTGGNTEAFF
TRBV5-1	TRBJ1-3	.	CASSLGVSYSGNTIYF
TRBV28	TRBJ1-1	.	CASSPPAGVYEAFF
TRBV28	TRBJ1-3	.	CASSLLTVSGNTIYF
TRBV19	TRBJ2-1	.	CASSFRWVFYNEQFF
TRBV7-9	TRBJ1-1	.	CASTLGSENTEAFF
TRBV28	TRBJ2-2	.	CASSLSVLQELFF
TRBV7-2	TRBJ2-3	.	CASSLTGSDTQYF
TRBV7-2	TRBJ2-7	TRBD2	CASSFPGLAGDRRYEQYF
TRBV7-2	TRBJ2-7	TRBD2	CASSFLAGGSYEQYF
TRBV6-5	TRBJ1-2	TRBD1	CASSLRTGDYGYTF
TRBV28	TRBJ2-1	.	CASVLTGPYNEQFF
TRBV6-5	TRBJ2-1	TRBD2	CASHSSGRARNEQFF
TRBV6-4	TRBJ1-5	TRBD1	CASRAHRGSLNQPQHF
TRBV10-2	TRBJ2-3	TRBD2	CASRGTSGGGADTQYF